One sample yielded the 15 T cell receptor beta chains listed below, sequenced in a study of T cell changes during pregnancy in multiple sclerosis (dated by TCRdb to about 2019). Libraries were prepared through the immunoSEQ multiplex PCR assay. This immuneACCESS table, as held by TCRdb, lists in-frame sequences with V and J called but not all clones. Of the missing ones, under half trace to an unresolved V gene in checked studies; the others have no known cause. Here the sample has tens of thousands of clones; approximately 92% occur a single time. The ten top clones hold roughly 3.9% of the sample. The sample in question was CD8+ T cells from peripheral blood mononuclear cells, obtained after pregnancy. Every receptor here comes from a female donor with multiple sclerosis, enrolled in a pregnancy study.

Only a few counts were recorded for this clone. CDR3 sequence reads: CASSIRVGELGNTEAFF. Here the CDR3 DNA reads TGTGCCAGTAGTATTCGGGTCGGGGAGCTAGGGAACACTGAAGCTTTCTTT. This chain connects TRBV19 to TRBJ1-1; D remains ambiguous. V dropped 3 bases and J dropped 1 base, with 18 bases sitting between them. Germline-derived CDR1 and CDR2 are LNHDA and SQIVND (reference sequence). The CDR3 covers 17 residues.

Here the CDR3 reads CASSPSPGQNTEAFF. The CDR3 DNA reads TGTGCCAGCAGCCCCTCCCCCGGACAGAACACTGAAGCTTTCTTT. The chain joins TRBV5-5 to TRBJ1-1, with D possibly being TRBD1 (5 bases). Per the germline V gene, CDR1 is SGHKS and CDR2 is YYEKEE (reference sequence). This CDR3 region has 15 residues. Trimming took off 4 bases at V and 1 base at J, with 14 bases between the two ends.

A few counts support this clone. CDR3 residues: CASSPRQGSAYEQYF. CDR3 nucleotide sequence: TGCGCCAGCAGCCCTAGACAGGGGAGCGCCTACGAGCAGTACTTC. The V call is TRBV4-1, the J call TRBJ2-7; 8 nucleotides line up with TRBD1. V lost 4 bases, J lost 2 bases, and 7 bases stayed unmatched. Per germline, CDR1 MGHRA and CDR2 YSYEKL. There are 15 residues in the CDR3.

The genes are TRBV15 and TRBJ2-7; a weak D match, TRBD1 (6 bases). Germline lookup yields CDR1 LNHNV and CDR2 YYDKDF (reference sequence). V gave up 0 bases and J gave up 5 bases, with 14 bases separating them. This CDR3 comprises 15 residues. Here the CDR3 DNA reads TGTGCCACCAGCAGAGATGGGCAGGGGACGCACGAGCAGTACTTC. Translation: CATSRDGQGTHEQYF.

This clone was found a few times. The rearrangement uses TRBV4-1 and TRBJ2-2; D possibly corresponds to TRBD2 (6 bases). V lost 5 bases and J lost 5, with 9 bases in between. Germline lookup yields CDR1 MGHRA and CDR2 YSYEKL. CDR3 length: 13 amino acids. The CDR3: CASSVGGTGELFF. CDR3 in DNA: TGCGCCAGCAGCGTCGGGGGAACCGGGGAGCTGTTTTTT.

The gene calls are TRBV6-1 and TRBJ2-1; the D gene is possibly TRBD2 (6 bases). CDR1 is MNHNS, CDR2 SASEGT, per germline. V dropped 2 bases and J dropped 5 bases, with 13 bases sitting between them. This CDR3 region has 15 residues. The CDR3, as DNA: TGTGCCAGCAGTGAACGGAGGGTCCTGGACAATGAGCAGTTCTTC. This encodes CASSERRVLDNEQFF.

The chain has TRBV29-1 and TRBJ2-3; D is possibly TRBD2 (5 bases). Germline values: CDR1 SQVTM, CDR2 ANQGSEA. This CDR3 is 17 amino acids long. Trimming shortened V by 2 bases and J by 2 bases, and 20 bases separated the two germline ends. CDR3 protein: CSVELADWELITDTQYF. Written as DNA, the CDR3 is TGCAGCGTTGAATTGGCGGACTGGGAACTGATCACAGATACGCAGTATTTT.

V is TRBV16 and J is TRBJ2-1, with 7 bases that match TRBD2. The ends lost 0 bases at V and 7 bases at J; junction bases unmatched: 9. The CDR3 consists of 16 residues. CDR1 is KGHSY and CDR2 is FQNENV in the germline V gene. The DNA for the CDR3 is TGTGCCAGCAGCCAATCAGGGCCCGGGGGGTGGAATGAGCAGTTCTTC. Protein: CASSQSGPGGWNEQFF.

The CDR3 bases are TGTGCCAGCAGTCTCGGGACAGGGTTATACGAGCAGTACTTC. Its translation is CASSLGTGLYEQYF. The gene calls are TRBV7-2 and TRBJ2-7; 9 bases are shared with TRBD1. The CDR3 totals 14 residues. J was trimmed by 4 bases and V by 6 bases; bases with no gene match: 7. The germline V gene has CDR1 SGHTA and CDR2 FQGNSA.

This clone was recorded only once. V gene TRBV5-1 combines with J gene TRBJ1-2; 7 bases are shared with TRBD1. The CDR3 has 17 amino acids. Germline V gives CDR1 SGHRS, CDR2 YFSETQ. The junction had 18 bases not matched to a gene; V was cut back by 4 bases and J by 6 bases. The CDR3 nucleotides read TGCGCCAGCAGCCCTGGGGCAGGGGGATTGGGCATTGATGGCTACACCTTC. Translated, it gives CASSPGAGGLGIDGYTF.

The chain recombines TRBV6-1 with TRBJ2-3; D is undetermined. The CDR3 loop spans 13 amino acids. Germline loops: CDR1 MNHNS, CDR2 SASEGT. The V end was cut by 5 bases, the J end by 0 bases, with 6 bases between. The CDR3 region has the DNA TGTGCCAGCAGTCCCGGTAGCACAGATACGCAGTATTTT. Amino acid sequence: CASSPGSTDTQYF.

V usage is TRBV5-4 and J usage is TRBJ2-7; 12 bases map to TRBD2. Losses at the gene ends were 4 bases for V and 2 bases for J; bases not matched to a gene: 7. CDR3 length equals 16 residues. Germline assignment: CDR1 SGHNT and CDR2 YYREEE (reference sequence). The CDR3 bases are TGTGCCAGCAGCCGACCACTAGCGGGGGGACCCTACGAGCAGTACTTC. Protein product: CASSRPLAGGPYEQYF.

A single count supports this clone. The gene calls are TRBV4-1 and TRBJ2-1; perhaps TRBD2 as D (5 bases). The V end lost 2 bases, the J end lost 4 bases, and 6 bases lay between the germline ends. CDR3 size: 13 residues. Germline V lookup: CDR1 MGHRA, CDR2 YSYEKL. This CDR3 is CASSQTGYNEQFF. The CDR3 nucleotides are TGCGCCAGCAGCCAAACGGGGTACAATGAGCAGTTCTTC.

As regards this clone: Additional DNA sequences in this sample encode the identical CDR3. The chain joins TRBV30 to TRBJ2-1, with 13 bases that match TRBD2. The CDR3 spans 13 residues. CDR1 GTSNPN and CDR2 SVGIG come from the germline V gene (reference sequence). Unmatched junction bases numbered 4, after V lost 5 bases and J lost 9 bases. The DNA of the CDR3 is TGTGCCTGGGGACTAGCGGGAGCGGTTGAGCAGTTCTTC. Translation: CAWGLAGAVEQFF.

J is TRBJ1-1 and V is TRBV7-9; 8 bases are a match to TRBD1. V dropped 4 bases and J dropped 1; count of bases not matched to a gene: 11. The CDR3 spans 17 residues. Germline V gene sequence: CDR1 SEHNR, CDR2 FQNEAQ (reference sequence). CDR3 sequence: CASSSGQVGTKNTEAFF. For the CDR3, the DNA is TGTGCCAGCAGCTCGGGACAGGTGGGGACCAAGAACACTGAAGCTTTCTTT.